The text below deals with one T cell receptor beta chain. Its antigen is not identified. The germline V and J ends were trimmed by 3 bases and 3 bases, with 12 bases remaining between them. The CDR3 has 14 residues. CDR1 is SQVTM, CDR2 ANQGSEA, per germline. Genomic DNA per cell subset filled all wells of several immunoSEQ plates. TCRdb keeps only in-frame clones here, not all; method: immunoSEQ multiplex PCR. Here the sample spans a few hundred thousand clones, around 97% being singletons. This entry belongs to a study of shared clonotypes between healthy human individuals. Study as a whole: Used for every donor were three CD4 naive, three CD4 memory, two CD8 naive and one CD8 memory plate. Study-level findings and limits: Compared with clonotypes that all four donors shared, non-shared clonotypes had lower generation probabilities.

The clonotype originates from a woman aged 25 to 39 in good health. The rearrangement links TRBV29-1 to TRBJ1-5; D possibly corresponds to TRBD1 (5 bases). Specimen: naive CD4+ T cells sorted from blood. Subset reported: CD45RA+ positively selected. CDR3 residues: CSVDTGRANQPQHF. As DNA, the CDR3 is TGCAGCGTTGATACGGGCAGGGCCAATCAGCCCCAGCATTTT.